The 5 T cell receptor beta chains below come from one sample, sequenced in a study of cytomegalovirus exposure and HLA in healthy donors. PCR employed 60 Vbeta and 13 Jbeta primers. Generated by immunoSEQ multiplex PCR, the TCRdb table keeps only in-frame clones and is missing some. This table holds fewer than 150,000 clones, about four fifths found once. Input material: PBMCs. The receptor set was obtained from a man aged 35-49 years in good health and CMV-seropositive.

The genes are TRBV5-1 and TRBJ2-1; 7 bases agree with TRBD2. The trim removed 0 bases at V and 2 bases at J, leaving 2 bases unmatched. CDR3 size: 15 residues. From germline, CDR1 is SGHRS and CDR2 YFSETQ. The CDR3 DNA follows: TGCGCCAGCAGCTTGGACGGGACTACCTACAATGAGCAGTTCTTC. It yields the protein CASSLDGTTYNEQFF.

The chain links TRBV4-2 to TRBJ2-1; possible D gene TRBD2, 6 bases. The CDR3 runs 19 residues. Trimming took 1 base from V and 1 from J, leaving 20 bases between them. CDR1 and CDR2 (germline): LGHNA, YNFKEQ. The CDR3 nucleotides read TGTGCCAGCAGCCAAGTTGTCGGGACTCCTAGCCCGTCCTACAATGAGCAGTTCTTC. As protein: CASSQVVGTPSPSYNEQFF.

The V gene is TRBV11-3, the J gene TRBJ2-3; D perhaps matches TRBD2 (5 bases). CDR1 is SGHNT and CDR2 is YENEEA in the germline V gene. V was pared by 7 bases and J by 5 bases, with 19 bases between. The CDR3 sequence is 15 residues long. The CDR3 coding sequence is TGTGCCAGCACCTCCGATTTTGGAAGCGGAGATACGCAGTATTTT. Its translation is CASTSDFGSGDTQYF.

In its sample, this clone was seen once. The rearrangement links TRBV9 to TRBJ2-1; 8 nucleotides line up with TRBD1. Unmatched junction bases numbered 4, after V lost 4 bases and J lost 1 base. CDR1 SGDLS and CDR2 YYNGEE come from the germline V gene. The CDR3 is 15 residues long. The CDR3 protein is CASSSRDRSYNEQFF. CDR3 DNA: TGTGCCAGCAGCTCCCGGGACAGGTCCTACAATGAGCAGTTCTTC.

The rearrangement links TRBV30 to TRBJ1-4; D perhaps matches TRBD1 (6 bases). This CDR3 is built from 15 residues. The germline CDR1 and CDR2 sequences are GTSNPN and SVGIG (reference sequence). Trimming took off 3 bases at V and 6 bases at J, with 17 bases between the two ends. In nucleotides, the CDR3 is TGTGCCTGGAGCCTTTCCGGGACATACGATGAAAAACTGTTTTTT. Encoded protein: CAWSLSGTYDEKLFF.